Below, 5 T cell receptor beta chains from the same sample are listed, as sequenced in a study of human T cells and chemical hapten exposure. It was unfractionated whole blood from which total RNA was extracted. MiXCR was run by TCRdb on the 5' RACE reads, yielding one entry per CDR3 protein. The sample consists of 150,000 or so distinct CDR3 sequences, over 3.5% of them appearing once. The source of these receptors is a female donor in good health.

This clonotype was recorded many times. The V call is TRBV18, the J call TRBJ1-1, with TRBD1 matching over 8 bases. The CDR3 is made up of 17 amino acids. The germline V gene encodes CDR1 KGHSH and CDR2 LQKENI. V was clipped by 3 bases and J by 4 bases; unmatched bases: 13. The CDR3 nucleotides read TGTGCCAGCTCACCCCTGGACAGGGATATTTTGGGCACTGAAGCTTTCTTT. Translating gives CASSPLDRDILGTEAFF.

V gene TRBV19 combines with J gene TRBJ2-5; a possible D gene is TRBD1 (6 bases). CDR1 is LNHDA, CDR2 SQIVND, per germline (reference sequence). Trimming took 9 bases from V and 5 from J, leaving 13 bases between them. The CDR3 runs to 12 residues. In DNA, the CDR3 is TGTGCCAGCAGACAGGCCGGCGAGACCCAGTACTTC. The encoded protein is CASRQAGETQYF.

This clonotype has only a few counts. This chain connects TRBV12-3 or TRBV12-4 to TRBJ2-5; 10 nucleotides match TRBD2. The CDR3 consists of 15 residues. V shed 6 bases and J 5 bases; nucleotides not matched to a gene: 9. The CDR3 loop is CASSLSGGALETQYF. The CDR3 DNA is TGTGCCAGCAGCCTGAGCGGGGGGGCCCTGGAGACCCAGTACTTC.

This clonotype was observed many times. The J gene is TRBJ1-2, the V gene TRBV7-3; D is uncertain. Trimming took 2 bases from V and 8 from J, leaving 18 bases between them. Germline-derived CDR1 and CDR2 are SGHTA and FQGTGA. The CDR3 sequence is 15 residues long. CDR3 coding DNA: TGTGCCAGCAGCTTATATCCCAGGTTAGCGGGCGGCTACACCTTC. Its translation: CASSLYPRLAGGYTF. Combining the CDR3 with reference TRBV7-3 and TRBJ1-2 gives the whole variable domain GAGVSQTPSNKVTEKGKYVELRCDPISGHTALYWYRQSLGQGPEFLIYFQGTGAADDSGLPNDRFFAVRPEGSVSTLKIQRTERGDSAVYLCASSLYPRLAGGYTFGSGTRLTVV.

The chain uses TRBV19 and TRBJ1-6, with 8 positions matching TRBD1. Trimming at V came to 0 bases and at J to 11 bases, leaving 15 bases not matched to a gene. CDR1 and CDR2 from the germline V gene are LNHDA and SQIVND (reference sequence). The CDR3 is 18 amino acids. The CDR3 sequence is CASSIDRAGGMGLPPLHF. Written as DNA, the CDR3 is TGTGCCAGTAGTATAGATCGGGCAGGGGGCATGGGTTTACCACCCCTCCACTTT.